This is a list of T cell receptor beta chains from one sample in a study of blood T cell repertoires in COVID-19. Data came from immunoSEQ multiplex PCR; TCRdb stores just in-frame clones and leaves some out. The top ten clones hold 4% to 5% of a sample with 250,000 or so clones, approximately 92% of them seen once. Sample: peripheral blood. These receptors came from a middle-aged woman who had recovered from COVID-19. Each CDR3 is given with its conserved first and last residue. The order of the fields is clone size, J gene, V gene, D gene, CDR3 protein, CDR3 DNA. D genes are given only for firm matches. Not every row has a clone size; where given, it reads once, few, many or a size class.

once TRBJ2-7 TRBV11-2 NA CASSFAGDSYEQYF TGTGCCAGCAGCTTCGCCGGGGACTCCTACGAGCAGTACTTC
once TRBJ1-4 TRBV27 NA CASSFQGSNEKLFF TGTGCCAGCAGTTTCCAGGGTTCCAATGAAAAACTGTTTTTT
NA TRBJ2-1 TRBV5-4 NA CASGGLDYNEQFF TGTGCCAGCGGAGGACTGGACTACAATGAGCAGTTCTTC
NA TRBJ2-1 TRBV11-2 TRBD2 CASSETSGRTDEQFF TGTGCCAGCAGCGAGACTAGCGGGAGGACGGATGAGCAGTTCTTC
NA TRBJ1-1 TRBV6-5 TRBD1 CATQLTGGARAFF TGTGCCACTCAACTCACAGGGGGAGCTCGGGCTTTCTTT
NA TRBJ1-2 TRBV18 TRBD1 CASSPGQNHGYTF TGTGCCAGCTCACCGGGACAGAACCATGGCTACACCTTC
NA TRBJ2-3 TRBV6-2/TRBV6-3 TRBD2 CASSYNFLVRAGGGITDTQYF TGTGCCAGCAGTTACAATTTCCTGGTCCGAGCGGGAGGGGGAATCACAGATACGCAGTATTTT
NA TRBJ2-3 TRBV6-5 TRBD2 CASTTRRGNTDTQYF TGTGCCAGCACCACGCGGCGGGGGAACACAGATACGCAGTATTTT
NA TRBJ1-2 TRBV2 NA CASSVALPGGPGYGYTF TGTGCCAGCAGTGTAGCCCTTCCGGGGGGGCCCGGCTATGGCTACACCTTC
NA TRBJ1-1 TRBV7-2 NA CASSLAGGGDTEAFF TGTGCCAGCAGCTTAGCGGGAGGGGGGGACACTGAAGCTTTCTTT
NA TRBJ1-1 TRBV28 TRBD1 CASRGNRGVGTEAFF TGTGCCAGCAGAGGGAACAGGGGGGTAGGCACTGAAGCTTTCTTT
once TRBJ1-1 TRBV24-1 NA CATRPTGLNTEAFF TGTGCCACCAGGCCAACAGGGTTGAACACTGAAGCTTTCTTT
NA TRBJ1-1 TRBV6-6 TRBD1 CASSRDSEDMNTEAFF TGTGCCAGCTCCCGGGACAGCGAAGACATGAACACTGAAGCTTTCTTT
NA TRBJ2-1 TRBV28 TRBD1 CATDKDRGFNEQFF TGTGCCACCGATAAGGACAGGGGTTTTAATGAGCAGTTCTTC
NA TRBJ2-7 TRBV19 TRBD1 CASSRAGTGLYEQYF TGTGCCAGTAGTAGGGCCGGGACAGGGCTCTACGAGCAGTACTTC
NA TRBJ2-3 TRBV19 NA CSARGGGTDTQYF TGTTCTGCGAGAGGGGGTGGCACAGATACGCAGTATTTT
few TRBJ1-1 TRBV4-1 NA CASSQVSGDTEAFF TGCGCCAGCAGCCAAGTATCAGGGGACACTGAAGCTTTCTTT
NA TRBJ2-3 TRBV4-3 NA CASSQEGVAGTDTQYF TGCGCCAGCAGCCAAGAGGGAGTCGCGGGCACAGATACGCAGTATTTT
NA TRBJ2-2 TRBV2 NA CASSEGEINTGELFF TGTGCCAGCAGTGAAGGGGAGATCAACACCGGGGAGCTGTTTTTT
once TRBJ2-2 TRBV7-9 NA CASSPSPTKGKNTGELFF TGTGCCAGCAGCCCGAGCCCGACGAAGGGGAAGAACACCGGGGAGCTGTTTTTT
NA TRBJ1-2 TRBV7-9 NA CASSLLRVGGGYTF TGTGCCAGCAGCTTATTACGGGTCGGCGGTGGCTACACCTTC
NA TRBJ2-3 TRBV20-1 TRBD2 CSASKGLAGLTDTQYF TGCAGTGCTAGTAAGGGACTAGCGGGGCTCACAGATACGCAGTATTTT
NA TRBJ2-7 TRBV6-5 TRBD2 CASSSGGYEQYF TGTGCCAGCTCTAGCGGGGGGTATGAGCAGTACTTC
NA TRBJ2-1 TRBV7-2 TRBD2 CASSRTSGSYNEQFF TGTGCCAGCAGCAGAACTAGCGGGAGCTACAATGAGCAGTTCTTC
NA TRBJ2-5 TRBV6-2/TRBV6-3 TRBD2 CASSYGTSGLGAQYF TGTGCCAGCAGTTACGGGACTAGCGGCCTGGGAGCCCAGTACTTC
NA TRBJ2-7 TRBV11-2 TRBD1 CASRLPGQGSYEQYF TGTGCCAGCAGGCTACCGGGACAGGGCTCCTACGAGCAGTACTTC
NA TRBJ2-5 TRBV5-1 NA CASSFGQLQETQYF TGCGCCAGCAGCTTCGGACAGCTACAAGAGACCCAGTACTTC
NA TRBJ2-3 TRBV11-1 TRBD2 CASSLRLAGVNTQYF TGTGCCAGCAGCTTACGGCTAGCGGGAGTCAATACGCAGTATTTT
NA TRBJ1-1 TRBV4-3 NA CASSQEIWGVGEAFF TGCGCCAGCAGCCAAGAAATTTGGGGGGTAGGTGAAGCTTTCTTT
NA TRBJ2-5 TRBV29-1 TRBD1 CSVDGRTGVYF TGCAGCGTTGACGGACGGACAGGGGTGTACTTC
NA TRBJ1-5 TRBV30 NA CAWSVQGGNQPQHF TGTGCCTGGAGTGTTCAGGGTGGCAATCAGCCCCAGCATTTT
NA TRBJ1-1 TRBV15 NA CATSPSTVSQAFF TGTGCCACCAGCCCTTCGACAGTTTCTCAAGCTTTCTTT
NA TRBJ2-7 TRBV11-2 TRBD1 CASSLRGTGLSSYEQYF TGTGCCAGCAGCTTAAGGGGGACAGGCCTGAGCTCCTACGAGCAGTACTTC
few TRBJ1-5 TRBV28 TRBD1 CASSPGTEDQPQHF TGTGCCAGCAGTCCCGGGACAGAAGATCAGCCCCAGCATTTT
NA TRBJ2-1 TRBV11-3 TRBD1 CASSLVEQGVRFF TGTGCCAGCAGCTTAGTAGAACAGGGGGTAAGGTTCTTC
NA TRBJ2-3 TRBV25-1 TRBD2 CASSGLAGEVDTQYF TGTGCCAGCAGCGGACTAGCGGGGGAAGTGGATACGCAGTATTTT
NA TRBJ1-3 TRBV18 TRBD1 CASSPLGQERRYLNTIYF TGTGCCAGCTCACCACTCGGACAGGAACGGCGGTATTTGAACACCATATATTTT
NA TRBJ1-2 TRBV6-1 NA CASSEGHDLGNYGYTF TGTGCCAGCAGTGAGGGGCACGACCTAGGGAACTATGGCTACACCTTC
NA TRBJ2-5 TRBV13 NA CASSLDGEDETQYF TGTGCCAGCAGCTTAGACGGGGAGGACGAGACCCAGTACTTC
NA TRBJ1-2 TRBV19 TRBD1 CASSTSGGGRYTF TGTGCCAGTAGTACCTCAGGGGGTGGGCGCTACACCTTC
NA TRBJ2-5 TRBV7-6 NA CASSPGETQYF TGTGCCAGCAGCCCGGGGGAGACCCAGTACTTC
few TRBJ2-1 TRBV2 NA CASSVSTYNEQFF TGTGCCAGCAGTGTTTCGACTTACAATGAGCAGTTCTTC
NA TRBJ2-3 TRBV5-1 NA CASSLGRGHTDTQYF TGCGCCAGCAGCTTGGGGAGGGGGCACACAGATACGCAGTATTTT
NA TRBJ2-1 TRBV19 TRBD2 CASSIGTSGSRSGEQFF TGTGCCAGTAGTATAGGGACTAGCGGGAGTAGGTCCGGTGAGCAGTTCTTC
NA TRBJ1-2 TRBV6-6 NA CASSYPTVNYGYTF TGTGCCAGCAGTTACCCCACAGTTAACTATGGCTACACCTTC
NA TRBJ2-5 TRBV7-2 TRBD2 CASSFGGSKETQYF TGTGCCAGCAGCTTCGGCGGGAGTAAAGAGACCCAGTACTTC
NA TRBJ1-1 TRBV9 TRBD1 CASSPRDRTTEAFF TGTGCCAGCAGCCCCCGGGACAGGACGACTGAAGCTTTCTTT
NA TRBJ2-3 TRBV19 NA CASSIGELRPQYF TGTGCCAGTAGTATAGGAGAGCTGAGGCCGCAGTATTTT
once TRBJ2-1 TRBV7-9 TRBD2 CASSPSGSNRPFF TGTGCCAGCAGCCCTAGCGGGTCGAATCGGCCGTTCTTC
NA TRBJ2-1 TRBV4-3 TRBD2 CASSHSGSPYNEQFF TGCGCCAGCAGCCACAGCGGGAGCCCCTACAATGAGCAGTTCTTC